Below, one T cell receptor (beta chain) is given with its context. Its cognate antigen is unknown. These data come from a study of Graves' ophthalmopathy and Graves' hyperthyroidism. For the study at large: The authors defined stable hyperthyroidism as no ophthalmopathy within 18 months of follow-up.

Newly diagnosed, the hyperthyroidism patients had under 2 months' duration and were aged 18 to 65. Certain patients, namely those with other autoimmune diseases, uncontrolled infections, pregnancy or lactation, were excluded. General observations from the study: In blood appeared most of the expanded thyroid clonotypes whose frequency exceeded 0.001.

Germline-derived CDR1 and CDR2 are MGHRA and YSYEKL. V lost 0 bases, J lost 4 bases, and 12 bases lay in between. The CDR3 sequence is 15 residues long. Researchers took RNA transcripts and amplified TCR beta CDR3 regions from them. Following a first-round RT-PCR that used HTBI primers, a second-round multiplex PCR was carried out. Each CDR3 protein gets one entry after TCRdb re-called the multiplex PCR reads with MiXCR. Here the sample spans more than 1,000,000 distinct CDR3 sequences, roughly two fifths being singletons. Sample: peripheral blood or thyroid tissue (not recorded which). The sequence came from an adult man with Graves' hyperthyroidism. The chain joins TRBV4-1 to TRBJ1-2; a possible D gene is TRBD1 (5 bases). CDR3 DNA sequence: TGCGCCAGCAGCCAAGATGCTCCCGGGGGCTATGGCTACACCTTC. This codes for CASSQDAPGGYGYTF.